This paragraph reports one TCR beta chain. Time point meaning: after dendritic cell vaccination, including at tumor progression/relapse. The V and J ends lost 2 bases and 8 bases, in that order; junction bases with no gene match: 13. The V gene's germline CDR1 is GTSNPN and CDR2 SVGIG (reference sequence). The CDR3 is 16 residues long. This entry belongs to a study of glioma-infiltrating T cells after dendritic cell vaccination. The method was immunoSEQ multiplex PCR; TCRdb's version includes in-frame clones alone and lacks a portion of them. This table has more than 95,000 clones, around 80% appearing once.

This chain uses TRBV30 with TRBJ1-4; 8 bases align to TRBD1. The starting material was blood, obtained after dendritic cell vaccination. The sequence was obtained from a human donor with glioblastoma. CDR3 bases: TGTGCCTGGAGTCCGCCCCGTGGACAGGGTGGGGAAAAACTGTTTTTT. It codes for CAWSPPRGQGGEKLFF. The whole variable domain, remainder taken from reference TRBV30 and TRBJ1-4, is SQTIHQWPATLVQPVGSPLSLECTVEGTSNPNLYWYRQAAGRGLQLLFYSVGIGQISSEVPQNLSASRPQDRQFILSSKKLLLSDSGFYLCAWSPPRGQGGEKLFFGSGTQLSVL.